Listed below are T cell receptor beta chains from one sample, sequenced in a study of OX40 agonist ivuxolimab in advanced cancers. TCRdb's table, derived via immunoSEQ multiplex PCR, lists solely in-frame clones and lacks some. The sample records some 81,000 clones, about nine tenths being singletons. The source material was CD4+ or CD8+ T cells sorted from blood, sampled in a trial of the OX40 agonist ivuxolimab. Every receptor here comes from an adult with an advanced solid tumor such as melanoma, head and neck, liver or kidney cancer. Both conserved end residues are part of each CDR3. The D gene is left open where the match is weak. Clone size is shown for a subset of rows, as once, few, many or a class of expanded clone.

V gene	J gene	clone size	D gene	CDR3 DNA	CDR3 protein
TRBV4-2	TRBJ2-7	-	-	TGTGCCAGCAGCCAAGATGGACAGACCTACGAGCAGTACTTC	CASSQDGQTYEQYF
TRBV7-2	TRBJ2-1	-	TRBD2	TGTGCCAGCAGCTTAGCGCTTAGCGGGAGGGCCAATGAGCAGTTCTTC	CASSLALSGRANEQFF
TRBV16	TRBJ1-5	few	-	TGTGCCAGCAGCATACTGAGGGACCAGCCCCAGCATTTT	CASSILRDQPQHF
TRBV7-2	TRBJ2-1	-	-	TGTGCCGCGAGGCAGGGAACGAGCTCCTACAATGAGCAGTTCTTC	CAARQGTSSYNEQFF
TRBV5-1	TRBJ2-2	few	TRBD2	TGCGCCAGCAGCCCGGGACTAAATCTTGAGGAGCTGTTTTTT	CASSPGLNLEELFF
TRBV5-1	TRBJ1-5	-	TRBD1	TGCGCCAGCAGCCCGGGGACAGCTAATCAGCCCCAGCATTTT	CASSPGTANQPQHF
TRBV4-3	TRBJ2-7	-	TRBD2	TGCGCCAGCAGCCACGGGAGCGGGAGGTACGAGCAGTACTTC	CASSHGSGRYEQYF
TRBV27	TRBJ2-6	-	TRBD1	TGTGCCAGCAGTCCGGGACAGGGAATAGCTGGGGCCAACGTCCTGACTTTC	CASSPGQGIAGANVLTF
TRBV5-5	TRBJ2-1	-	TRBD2	TGTGCCAGCAGCTTGGAGGGGACTAGCGGGAGCAATGAGCAGTTCTTC	CASSLEGTSGSNEQFF
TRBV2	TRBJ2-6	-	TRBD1	TGTGCCAGCAGTGGATACCGGGACAGAAGCTCTGGGGCCAACGTCCTGACTTTC	CASSGYRDRSSGANVLTF
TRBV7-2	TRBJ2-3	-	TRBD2	TGTGCCAGCAGCTTCGGACTAGCGGGAGCAGATACGCAGTATTTT	CASSFGLAGADTQYF
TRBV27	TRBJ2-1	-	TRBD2	TGTGCCAGCAGTTTCGGGGCGGGGGGGTACAATGAGCAGTTCTTC	CASSFGAGGYNEQFF
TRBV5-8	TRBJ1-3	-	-	TGTGCCAGCAGCCCCTGGGCAGTCTCTGGAAACACCATATATTTT	CASSPWAVSGNTIYF
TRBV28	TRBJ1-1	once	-	TGTGCCAGCAGGTTACCACTTGTCGGGGGGCAATCTGAAGCTTTCTTT	CASRLPLVGGQSEAFF
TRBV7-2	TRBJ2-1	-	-	TGTGCCAGCAGCTTAGTACTAGAGAATGAGCAGTTCTTC	CASSLVLENEQFF
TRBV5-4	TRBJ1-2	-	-	TGTGCCAGCAGCTTCGGGAGGTCTGGCAGGGAAGGAAAAGGCTACACCTTC	CASSFGRSGREGKGYTF
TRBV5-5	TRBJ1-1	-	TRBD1	TGTGCCAGCAGCTATACCATCCGAGCACAGGGGTTTGAAGCTTTCTTT	CASSYTIRAQGFEAFF
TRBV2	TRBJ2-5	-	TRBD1	TGTGCCAGCAGTGGTAGGGGGACAGGGGTCGAGACCCAGTACTTC	CASSGRGTGVETQYF
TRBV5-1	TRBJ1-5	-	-	TGCGCCAGCAGCCACGGAGGGGACGATCAGCCCCAGCATTTT	CASSHGGDDQPQHF
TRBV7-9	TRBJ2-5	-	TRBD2	TGTGCCAGCAGCTTCAAACTAGCGGGAGAGGAGACCCAGTACTTC	CASSFKLAGEETQYF
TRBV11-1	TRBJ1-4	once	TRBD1	TGTGCCAGCAGCATTGGACAGGGGATGTTGGAAAAACTGTTTTTT	CASSIGQGMLEKLFF
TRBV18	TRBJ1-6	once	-	TGTGCCAGCTCACCTGGACGGACCTCACCCCTCCACTTT	CASSPGRTSPLHF
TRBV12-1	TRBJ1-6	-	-	TGTGCCAGCAGCTCCCGACAGAGTTCTAATTCACCCCTCCACTTT	CASSSRQSSNSPLHF
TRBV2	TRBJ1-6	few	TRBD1	TGTGCCAGCAGTGAAGCGCAGGGGGGAACAGACCTAAGCTCCTATAATTCACCCCTCCACTTT	CASSEAQGGTDLSSYNSPLHF
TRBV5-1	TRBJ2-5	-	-	TGCGCCAGCAGCTTGGTGGCCAGGCGAGAGACCCAGTACTTC	CASSLVARRETQYF
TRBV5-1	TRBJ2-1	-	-	TGCGCCAGCAGCTCCCCGACCTTATATGAGCAGTTCTTC	CASSSPTLYEQFF
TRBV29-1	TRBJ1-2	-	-	TGCAGCGTTGAACGGAACGGCTACACCTTC	CSVERNGYTF